This T cell receptor beta chain was recorded in a study of blood T cells in healthy people across ages. Looking at the study overall: Capturing about one barcoded beta molecule per two T cells was achieved by template switching.

The second PCR ran roughly 7 to 12 cycles with a sample-barcoded 5' primer and J-beta primers. TCRdb called the 5' RACE reads again in MiXCR, with one record for every CDR3 protein. The data show about 780,000 distinct CDR3 sequences, 25% to 30% seen once. Per germline, CDR1 SQVTM and CDR2 ANQGSEA. This CDR3 is built from 12 residues. Trimming removed 6 bases from V and 6 bases from J, with 14 bases in between. The same sample was also studied in work on T cells of mothers and their children. Per that paper: In cDNA synthesis, all of the extracted RNA was used at approximately 1.5 ug per 15 ul.

The receptor comes from a boy younger than 18 in good health. The chain links TRBV29-1 to TRBJ1-2, with D maybe TRBD1 (6 bases). Material: blood. The CDR3 sequence: CSVLSGADGYTF. Here the CDR3 DNA reads TGCAGCGTCTTATCAGGGGCGGATGGCTACACCTTC.